Listed here are 24 T cell receptor beta chains from one sample, sequenced in a study of cytomegalovirus exposure and HLA in healthy donors. Both 60 Vbeta primers and 13 Jbeta primers went into the PCR. Profiling relied on immunoSEQ multiplex PCR, and the TCRdb table lists in-frame clones only, not all of them. The table shows about 200,000 clones, with around 73% occurring only once. Input material: PBMCs. The receptors originated from a woman aged 25 to 39 in good health and CMV-seronegative.

The CDR3 nucleotides are TGTGCCAGCAGCTTAGCTACTGTAGGGGGCCAGTACTTC. It yields the protein CASSLATVGGQYF. The chain links TRBV11-2 to TRBJ2-5; TRBD1 is a possible D gene (6 bases). Deletions cut 1 base from V and 10 bases from J, with 13 bases between. The CDR3 runs to 13 residues. The germline gives CDR1 SGHAT, CDR2 FQNNGV.

This chain joins TRBV4-1 and TRBJ1-2; maybe TRBD1 (6 bases). Germline lookup yields CDR1 MGHRA and CDR2 YSYEKL. V lost 9 bases, J lost 4 bases, and 21 bases lay in between. The CDR3 runs 15 residues. In nucleotides, the CDR3 is TGCGCCAGTAATCAGGGGATCTCGACCCTCTATGGCTACACCTTC. Its translation: CASNQGISTLYGYTF.

This sequence joins TRBV30 and TRBJ2-5, with D perhaps matching TRBD1 (6 bases). The J call is doubtful: the DNA matches TRBJ2-7 better. Germline CDR1 reads GTSNPN; CDR2 reads SVGIG (reference sequence). This CDR3 contains 11 residues. CDR3 protein: CAWNRVYEQYF. CDR3 in DNA: TGTGCCTGGAACAGGGTCTACGAGCAGTACTTC.

V and J are TRBV5-1 and TRBJ2-3; TRBD2 agrees at 10 bases. V lost 2 bases, J lost 6 bases, and 6 bases stayed unmatched. In germline, CDR1 is SGHRS, CDR2 YFSETQ. This CDR3 is 15 amino acids long. The chain's CDR3 is CASSLTSGAGDTQYF. Written as DNA, the CDR3 is TGCGCCAGCAGCTTAACTAGCGGGGCGGGGGATACGCAGTATTTT.

This clone was observed a handful of times. This chain uses TRBV6-1 with TRBJ1-2; unclear D gene. The CDR3 consists of 14 residues. The germline V gene has CDR1 MNHNS and CDR2 SASEGT. V shed 3 bases and J shed 9 bases, with 17 bases lying between them. The CDR3 DNA is TGTGCCAGCAGTGACGGCAGGCTTCTATGGAGCTACACCTTC. It encodes CASSDGRLLWSYTF.

This clone has just a few counts. The chain employs TRBV6-1 and TRBJ1-1, with 10 bases fitting TRBD1. The germline V gene has CDR1 MNHNS and CDR2 SASEGT. After removal of 4 bases from V and 2 bases from J, the junction contained 1 base not matched to a gene. The CDR3 contains 14 residues. This CDR3 is CASSGTGGNTEAFF. The CDR3 bases are TGTGCCAGCAGTGGGACAGGGGGAAACACTGAAGCTTTCTTT.

This chain links TRBV18 with TRBJ1-3; D gene ambiguous. V was pared by 3 bases and J by 0 bases, with 9 bases between. This CDR3 is built from 15 residues. The germline V gene encodes CDR1 KGHSH and CDR2 LQKENI. The CDR3 protein is CASSPTALSGNTIYF. CDR3 nucleotides: TGTGCCAGCTCACCTACTGCTCTCTCTGGAAACACCATATATTTT.

The V and J genes are TRBV6-1 and TRBJ2-3; 9 bases fit TRBD2. Germline assignment: CDR1 MNHNS and CDR2 SASEGT. Trimming at V came to 0 bases and at J to 1 base, leaving 5 bases not matched to a gene. The CDR3 is 17 amino acids. The CDR3 reads CASSEARGGRGTDTQYF. The DNA of the CDR3 is TGTGCCAGCAGTGAAGCGCGGGGGGGCCGTGGCACAGATACGCAGTATTTT.

This clone appeared a few times. The gene calls are TRBV7-9 and TRBJ2-2, with D possibly being TRBD2 (6 bases). Trimming took off 1 base at V and 3 bases at J, with 12 bases between the two ends. This CDR3 spans 16 amino acids. Germline-derived CDR1 and CDR2 are SEHNR and FQNEAQ (reference sequence). The CDR3 sequence is CASSLGRLGDTGELFF. DNA of the CDR3: TGTGCCAGCAGCTTAGGGAGACTAGGGGACACCGGGGAGCTGTTTTTT.

Details on this clone: Other DNA variants within this sample encode the same CDR3. The chain joins TRBV5-1 to TRBJ2-5, with 7 bases matching TRBD2. CDR1 and CDR2 from the germline V gene are SGHRS and YFSETQ. V lost 0 bases and J lost 5; bases outside the gene matches: 1. CDR3 length: 13 amino acids. The CDR3: CASSLVGGETQYF. As DNA, the CDR3 is TGCGCCAGCAGCTTGGTGGGGGGGGAGACCCAGTACTTC.

This clone was detected only a few times. V and J are TRBV7-2 and TRBJ2-4; maybe TRBD2 (5 bases). Trimming removed 5 bases from V and 7 bases from J, with 12 bases in between. Germline lookup yields CDR1 SGHTA and CDR2 FQGNSA. There are 13 residues in the CDR3. This CDR3 reads CASSTTPGNIQYF. Here the CDR3 DNA reads TGTGCCAGCAGCACCACCCCGGGGAACATTCAGTACTTC.

This rearrangement joins TRBV7-9 to TRBJ2-7, with 7 bases aligning to TRBD1. The CDR3 contains 15 residues. The germline V gene has CDR1 SEHNR and CDR2 FQNEAQ (reference sequence). With V trimmed by 5 bases and J by 2 bases, 9 bases remained unmatched. For the CDR3, the DNA is TGTGCCAGCAGCGGGCGACAGGGTCCACCCTACGAGCAGTACTTC. Translated, it gives CASSGRQGPPYEQYF. Using reference TRBV7-9 and TRBJ2-7 for the parts outside the CDR3, the full variable domain is DTGVSQNPRHKITKRGQNVTFRCDPISEHNRLYWYRQTLGQGPEFLTYFQNEAQLEKSRLLSDRFSAERPKGSFSTLEIQRTEQGDSAMYLCASSGRQGPPYEQYFGPGTRLTVT.

The genes are TRBV7-2 and TRBJ2-7, with D possibly TRBD1 on 6 matching bases. Trimming removed 3 bases from V and 5 bases from J, with 11 bases in between. This CDR3 is built from 13 residues. Germline values: CDR1 SGHTA, CDR2 FQGNSA. CDR3 sequence: CASSLSRDNEQYF. CDR3 sequence (DNA): TGTGCCAGCAGCTTGAGCAGGGACAACGAGCAGTACTTC.

This chain's CDR3 is CASSLRRGDEKLFF. DNA for the CDR3: TGTGCCAGCAGTTTGCGCAGGGGCGATGAAAAACTGTTTTTT. The chain employs TRBV27 and TRBJ1-4, with a tentative D call TRBD1 (6 bases). Germline loops: CDR1 MNHEY, CDR2 SMNVEV (reference sequence). CDR3 length: 14 residues. V was shortened by 3 bases and J by 6 bases, with 11 bases between the two germline ends.

The J gene is TRBJ1-2, the V gene TRBV6-1, with D uncertain. The V and J ends lost 2 bases and 7 bases respectively, with 11 bases between them. From germline, CDR1 is MNHNS and CDR2 SASEGT. There are 13 residues in the CDR3. The CDR3 coding sequence is TGTGCCAGCAGTGAATTCGACTGGATTGGCTACACCTTC. Amino acid sequence: CASSEFDWIGYTF.

The V gene is TRBV2, the J gene TRBJ2-2, with 9 bases aligning to TRBD2. J lost 1 base, V lost 10 bases, and 7 bases had no gene match. The CDR3 has 15 amino acids. Germline CDR1 is SNHLY and CDR2 is FYNNEI. CDR3 DNA sequence: TGTGCCACCAGGAAGACTAGCGGGAACACCGGGGAGCTGTTTTTT. Translated, it gives CATRKTSGNTGELFF.

The chain uses TRBV20-1 and TRBJ2-1; possible D gene TRBD2, 7 bases. The length of the CDR3 is 11 residues. Germline CDR1 and CDR2: DFQATT and SNEGSKA (reference sequence). The CDR3 nucleotides are TGCAGGGACGCTAGCGGCTCAGGGGAGTTCTTC. Translating it yields CRDASGSGEFF.

The chain couples TRBV27 to TRBJ1-5; D is perhaps TRBD1 (5 bases). The germline V and J ends were trimmed by 4 bases and 7 bases, with 14 bases remaining between them. Germline V gene sequence: CDR1 MNHEY, CDR2 SMNVEV (reference sequence). The CDR3 consists of 14 residues. This CDR3 reads CASSSQVSGQPQHF. The CDR3 DNA sequence: TGTGCCAGCAGTTCACAGGTCTCTGGGCAGCCCCAGCATTTT.

The rearrangement links TRBV30 to TRBJ2-1; possible D gene TRBD2, 5 bases. The CDR3 is 13 amino acids. The V gene lost 8 bases and the J gene lost 0 bases, with 11 bases spanning the gap. In germline, CDR1 is GTSNPN, CDR2 SVGIG (reference sequence). CDR3 residues: CARDSSSYNEQFF. The CDR3 nucleotides read TGTGCCCGGGATTCCAGCTCCTACAATGAGCAGTTCTTC.

This chain's CDR3 is CASSQQTIPGLAGTDTQYF. In DNA, the CDR3 is TGCGCCAGCAGCCAACAAACGATACCGGGACTAGCGGGGACAGATACGCAGTATTTT. This rearrangement joins TRBV4-1 to TRBJ2-3; TRBD2 agrees at 13 bases. After removal of 2 bases from V and 3 bases from J, the junction contained 11 bases not matched to a gene. CDR1 is MGHRA, CDR2 YSYEKL, per germline. The CDR3 is made up of 19 amino acids.

This clone was observed once. The gene calls are TRBV14 and TRBJ2-2, with TRBD2 matching 9 bases. Germline V lookup: CDR1 SGHDN, CDR2 FVKESK. V dropped 4 bases and J dropped 5; count of bases not matched to a gene: 5. The CDR3 covers 15 residues. The CDR3 spells CASSLFSGRTGELFF. CDR3 nucleotide sequence: TGTGCCAGCAGCCTCTTTAGCGGGAGAACCGGGGAGCTGTTTTTT.

The chain carries TRBV2 and TRBJ1-1; D gene unclear. The germline V gene encodes CDR1 SNHLY and CDR2 FYNNEI. V lost 6 bases and J lost 0, with 11 bases in between. The CDR3 length is 14 residues. CDR3 coding DNA: TGTGCCAGCAGAACCGGGAGGTTGAACACTGAAGCTTTCTTT. Its protein is CASRTGRLNTEAFF.

This chain links TRBV15 with TRBJ2-2, with D maybe TRBD1 (6 bases). Looked up from germline, CDR1 is LNHNV and CDR2 is YYDKDF (reference sequence). The CDR3 extends over 13 amino acids. The V gene lost 5 bases and the J gene lost 6 bases, with 10 bases spanning the gap. The CDR3 DNA follows: TGTGCCACCAGCGTCCACAGGGCCGGGGAGCTGTTTTTT. Its translation: CATSVHRAGELFF.

This clone was found a few times. The chain has TRBV6-1 and TRBJ1-1; D may be TRBD1 (5 bases). CDR3 length equals 14 residues. V was pared by 7 bases and J by 1 base, with 13 bases between. Germline CDR1 MNHNS, CDR2 SASEGT. In DNA form, the CDR3 reads TGTGCCAGCACCCCTAGGACACAGAACACTGAAGCTTTCTTT. Its protein product is CASTPRTQNTEAFF.